One T cell receptor beta chain is described in this entry. Its antigen remains unidentified. This sample is drawn from a study of cytomegalovirus exposure and HLA in healthy donors. Primers: 60 Vbeta forward and 13 Jbeta reverse. The table came from immunoSEQ multiplex PCR; TCRdb's copy has only in-frame clones and leaves some out. The sample records 210,000 or so clones, more than 60% being singletons. General observations from the study: The analysis excluded some indistinguishable V segments, including TRBV6-2 and TRBV6-3. The presence/absence work took it that sequencing depth was about the same across donors.

The CDR3 runs 15 residues. The germline CDR1 and CDR2 sequences are PRHDT and FYEKMQ (reference sequence). Trimming at V came to 2 bases and at J to 4 bases, leaving 4 bases not matched to a gene. Sequences were obtained from PBMCs. V and J are TRBV13 and TRBJ2-3; 9 nucleotides line up with TRBD2. The TCR originated in a girl aged 2-9 years in good health and CMV-seronegative. The DNA of the CDR3 is TGTGCCAGCAGCTTACTAGCGGGGCCCCCAGATACGCAGTATTTT. It codes for CASSLLAGPPDTQYF.